The clone carrying this T cell receptor (beta chain) has a handful of counts. Its antigen is currently unknown. The CDR3 is 12 residues long. V lost 8 bases and J 6 bases, leaving 14 bases between the germline ends. Germline loops: CDR1 SQVTM, CDR2 ANQGSEA. This record comes from a study of T-cell reconstitution after alpha-beta-depleted transplantation in children. Study conclusions and caveats: Several hundred graft clones that had expanded were reportedly the source of alpha-beta T cells about two months after transplant.

The library targeted TCRbeta and was prepared with unique molecular identifiers. TCRdb recomputed calls from the PCR reads with MiXCR, one row per CDR3 protein. The repertoire holds approximately 650,000 distinct CDR3 sequences, with under 15% as singletons. The chain combines TRBV29-1 with TRBJ2-1; D perhaps matches TRBD2 (6 bases). The source of this sequence is a girl between 2 and 10 years old with congenital amegakaryocytic thrombocytopenia, due to receive a stem cell transplant. Source: PBMCs, taken before TCRalphabeta/CD19-depleted stem cell transplant. For the CDR3, the DNA is TGCAGCCCTGTCTTGGGGGGCAATGAGCAGTTCTTC. Protein: CSPVLGGNEQFF.